Shown below are 23 T cell receptor beta chains from a single sample sequenced in a study of blood T cell repertoires in COVID-19. Only in-frame clones appear in the TCRdb table, and some are missing; sequencing was by immunoSEQ multiplex PCR. Among 200,000 to 250,000 clones listed, over 75% were seen once. The sample comprised peripheral blood. The source of these receptors is a human donor in a cohort sampled during active COVID-19.

This clone turned up a few times. The chain recombines TRBV11-3 with TRBJ2-5; 9 positions agree with TRBD1. The CDR3 has 15 residues. Trimming removed 5 bases from V and 5 bases from J; junction bases left unmatched: 9. Germline CDR1 reads SGHNT; CDR2 reads YENEEA. CDR3 nucleotides: TGTGCCAGCAGCGGTCGGGACAGGGCCCACGAGACCCAGTACTTC. Translation gives CASSGRDRAHETQYF. The full variable domain, completed using reference TRBV11-3 and TRBJ2-5, is EAGVVQSPRYKIIEKKQPVAFWCNPISGHNTLYWYLQNLGQGPELLIRYENEEAVDDSQLPKDRFSAERLKGVDSTLKIQPAELGDSAVYLCASSGRDRAHETQYFGPGTRLLVL.

This chain joins TRBV2 and TRBJ1-3; D is perhaps TRBD1 (6 bases). The CDR3 contains 15 residues. Germline V CDR1 and CDR2: SNHLY, FYNNEI. V was cut by 6 bases and J by 0 bases, with 12 bases left in between. The CDR3 here is CASSRGGGSGNTIYF. CDR3 coding DNA: TGTGCCAGCAGCCGGGGGGGCGGCTCTGGAAACACCATATATTTT.

The chain links TRBV6-5 to TRBJ2-7, with D unclear. CDR1 is MNHEY, CDR2 SVGAGI, per germline. The CDR3 extends over 13 amino acids. V lost 4 bases, J lost 7 bases, and 14 bases lay in between. CDR3 DNA: TGTGCCAGCAGTTTATCCCCTCGCGCGGAGCAGTACTTC. Translating gives CASSLSPRAEQYF.

V gene TRBV10-3 combines with J gene TRBJ1-4, with D hard to call. CDR1 and CDR2 from the germline V gene are ENHRY and SYGVKD. V was shortened by 3 bases and J by 8 bases, with 7 bases between the two germline ends. The CDR3 runs 12 residues. The CDR3, as DNA: TGTGCCATCAGTGAAAAACAAGAAAAACTGTTTTTT. Its translation is CAISEKQEKLFF.

V gene TRBV11-2 combines with J gene TRBJ2-7; TRBD1 agrees at 9 bases. CDR3 size: 17 residues. CDR1 and CDR2 (germline): SGHAT, FQNNGV. The J segment lost 4 bases and the V segment lost 2 bases, leaving 12 bases of the junction unmatched. The CDR3 spells CASSLYARTGEWYEQYF. The CDR3 region has the DNA TGTGCCAGCAGCTTATACGCGCGGACAGGGGAATGGTACGAGCAGTACTTC.

The rearrangement uses TRBV6-6 and TRBJ2-7; weak D call: TRBD1 (5 bases). The germline CDR1 and CDR2 sequences are MNHNY and SVGAGI (reference sequence). The CDR3 is 14 residues long. V lost 5 bases and J lost 0, with 11 bases in between. CDR3 DNA sequence: TGTGCCAGCAGTACTCAGGGCCCCTCCTACGAGCAGTACTTC. Residues: CASSTQGPSYEQYF.

The V call is TRBV27, the J call TRBJ2-5, with 13 bases fitting TRBD2. The V gene end was trimmed by 3 bases and the J gene end by 5 bases; junction bases not matched to a gene: 6. Germline CDR1 MNHEY, CDR2 SMNVEV (reference sequence). The CDR3 consists of 16 residues. The CDR3 sequence is CASSLRLAGGAETQYF. The CDR3 DNA follows: TGTGCCAGCAGTTTGCGACTAGCGGGGGGTGCGGAGACCCAGTACTTC.

This clone was seen a handful of times. V and J are TRBV6-5 and TRBJ2-3, with TRBD1 identical over 8 bases. CDR1 is MNHEY, CDR2 SVGAGI, per germline. Germline trimming cut 5 bases from V and 6 bases from J; bases unmatched to any gene: 7. The CDR3 is 14 residues long. CDR3 nucleotides: TGTGCCAGCAGTCCGACAGGGGAAAGGGATACGCAGTATTTT. It codes for CASSPTGERDTQYF.

This rearrangement joins TRBV20-1 to TRBJ2-7; 12 nucleotides match TRBD2. The germline V gene has CDR1 DFQATT and CDR2 SNEGSKA (reference sequence). The CDR3 totals 14 residues. J lost 6 bases, V lost 3 bases, and 6 bases had no gene match. CDR3 sequence: CSASKPSGGAEQYF. CDR3 DNA: TGCAGTGCTAGTAAGCCTAGCGGGGGGGCCGAGCAGTACTTC.

CDR3 nucleotides: TGCGCCAGCAGTCAATTAGAGCCGGACAGGGGGCTCCTCCACTTT. Translating it yields CASSQLEPDRGLLHF. The chain links TRBV23-1 to TRBJ1-6; 11 bases agree with TRBD1. TRBV23-1 has ORF status, its function being uncertain. The V and J ends lost 1 base and 15 bases, in that order; junction bases with no gene match: 8. The length of the CDR3 is 15 residues.

The chain combines TRBV7-9 with TRBJ2-1; D uncertain. This CDR3 has 15 residues. CDR1 and CDR2 from the germline V gene are SEHNR and FQNEAQ (reference sequence). V was trimmed by 1 base and J by 7 bases, leaving 14 bases between them. As DNA, the CDR3 is TGTGCCAGCAGCTTAGTTCAACTCAACCCAAATGAGCAGTTCTTC. This gives the protein CASSLVQLNPNEQFF.

The chain recombines TRBV3-1 (or the pseudogene TRBV3-2) with TRBJ2-7, with D possibly matching TRBD1 (5 bases). The CDR3 is made up of 12 amino acids. Germline values: CDR1 LGHDT, CDR2 YNNKEL (reference sequence). With 3 bases removed from V and 9 bases from J, the gap between germline ends came to 12 bases. The CDR3, as DNA: TGTGCCAGCAGCCAGAAGGTAGGGGTGCAGTACTTC. Amino acid sequence: CASSQKVGVQYF.

V gene TRBV29-1 combines with J gene TRBJ1-5; no clear D gene. The germline CDR1 and CDR2 sequences are SQVTM and ANQGSEA. The CDR3 contains 13 residues. Trimming took 2 bases from V and 4 from J, leaving 9 bases between them. CDR3 bases: TGCAGCGTTGAAATGGGAGGGAATCAGCCCCAGCATTTT. Amino acid sequence: CSVEMGGNQPQHF.

This chain joins TRBV6-5 and TRBJ1-2; D unclear. V was clipped by 5 bases and J by 3 bases, with 13 bases between them. This CDR3 has 14 amino acids. Germline values: CDR1 MNHEY, CDR2 SVGAGI. The CDR3 loop is CASSKNGVYYGYTF. The CDR3 bases are TGTGCCAGCAGTAAAAACGGGGTCTACTATGGCTACACCTTC.

Concerning this clone: Other DNA sequences within the sample encode an identical CDR3. The chain recombines TRBV30 with TRBJ1-2; D may be TRBD1 (6 bases). The ends were cut back, 0 bases at V and 8 bases at J, with 10 bases in the middle. Germline CDR1 is GTSNPN and CDR2 is SVGIG (reference sequence). This CDR3 is 12 amino acids long. CDR3 sequence reads: CAWSVYREGYTF. The CDR3 coding sequence is TGTGCCTGGAGTGTCTACAGGGAAGGCTACACCTTC.

This clone was found a few times. The chain is built from TRBV2 and TRBJ1-6, with 7 bases fitting TRBD1. CDR3 length: 14 residues. The V gene end was trimmed by 6 bases and the J gene end by 5 bases; junction bases not matched to a gene: 4. The germline V gene encodes CDR1 SNHLY and CDR2 FYNNEI. This CDR3 is CASSSGTDNSPLHF. The CDR3 DNA reads TGTGCCAGCAGCTCCGGGACAGATAATTCACCCCTCCACTTT.

J is TRBJ1-1 and V is TRBV19; 8 nucleotides match TRBD1. This CDR3 contains 15 residues. CDR1 is LNHDA, CDR2 SQIVND, per germline (reference sequence). Trimming at V came to 7 bases and at J to 4 bases, leaving 11 bases not matched to a gene. The CDR3 coding sequence is TGTGCCAGTACCCGAAGAGGGGACAGGTCCACTGAAGCTTTCTTT. Translation gives CASTRRGDRSTEAFF.

Written as DNA, the CDR3 is TGTGCCTGGGCCCCGGGACAGTTTTACCCTTACGAGCAGTACTTC. It encodes CAWAPGQFYPYEQYF. The rearrangement uses TRBV30 and TRBJ2-7, with 7 bases aligning to TRBD1. V trimming: 5 bases; J trimming: 4 bases; junction bases outside the gene matches: 14. The CDR3 totals 15 residues. From germline, CDR1 is GTSNPN and CDR2 SVGIG (reference sequence).

The chain has TRBV2 and TRBJ2-2, with TRBD2 matching over 7 bases. Looked up from germline, CDR1 is SNHLY and CDR2 is FYNNEI. The CDR3 runs to 15 residues. V dropped 9 bases and J dropped 4; count of bases not matched to a gene: 11. Written as DNA, the CDR3 is TGTGCCAGGGGGACTGGCGGGGGACCCACCGGGGAGCTGTTTTTT. This codes for CARGTGGGPTGELFF.

The CDR3 bases are TGCAGCGCCGATCACGGGAGTACTGAAGCTTTCTTT. This codes for CSADHGSTEAFF. The J gene is TRBJ1-1, the V gene TRBV29-1; D remains ambiguous. Germline CDR1 SQVTM, CDR2 ANQGSEA. V was shortened by 7 bases and J by 5 bases, with 14 bases between the two germline ends. This CDR3 contains 12 residues.

V and J are TRBV11-2 and TRBJ2-3; TRBD2 agrees at 9 bases. Germline V gene lookup returns CDR1 SGHAT and CDR2 FQNNGV. After removal of 3 bases from V and 4 bases from J, the junction contained 8 bases not matched to a gene. The CDR3 extends over 16 amino acids. The CDR3 loop is CASSFRAGGPSDTQYF. The CDR3 coding sequence is TGTGCCAGCAGCTTCCGTGCGGGGGGGCCCTCAGATACGCAGTATTTT. Complete variable domain (other parts from reference TRBV11-2 and TRBJ2-3): EAGVAQSPRYKIIEKRQSVAFWCNPISGHATLYWYQQILGQGPKLLIQFQNNGVVDDSQLPKDRFSAERLKGVDSTLKIQPAKLEDSAVYLCASSFRAGGPSDTQYFGPGTRLTVL.

The chain recombines TRBV29-1 with TRBJ1-1; unclear D gene. Trimming left V 4 bases short and J 1 base short, with 7 bases between. CDR3 size: 12 residues. Germline V gives CDR1 SQVTM, CDR2 ANQGSEA. The CDR3, as DNA: TGCAGCGTTGGTTTTCAGAACACTGAAGCTTTCTTT. Translated: CSVGFQNTEAFF.

The chain combines TRBV7-9 with TRBJ2-3; TRBD1 agrees at 7 bases. Germline V gives CDR1 SEHNR, CDR2 FQNEAQ (reference sequence). V was pared by 5 bases and J by 0 bases, with 5 bases of the junction left unmatched. The CDR3 loop spans 15 amino acids. The CDR3, as DNA: TGTGCCAGCAGCCCCGGACAGGAGAGCACAGATACGCAGTATTTT. It codes for CASSPGQESTDTQYF.